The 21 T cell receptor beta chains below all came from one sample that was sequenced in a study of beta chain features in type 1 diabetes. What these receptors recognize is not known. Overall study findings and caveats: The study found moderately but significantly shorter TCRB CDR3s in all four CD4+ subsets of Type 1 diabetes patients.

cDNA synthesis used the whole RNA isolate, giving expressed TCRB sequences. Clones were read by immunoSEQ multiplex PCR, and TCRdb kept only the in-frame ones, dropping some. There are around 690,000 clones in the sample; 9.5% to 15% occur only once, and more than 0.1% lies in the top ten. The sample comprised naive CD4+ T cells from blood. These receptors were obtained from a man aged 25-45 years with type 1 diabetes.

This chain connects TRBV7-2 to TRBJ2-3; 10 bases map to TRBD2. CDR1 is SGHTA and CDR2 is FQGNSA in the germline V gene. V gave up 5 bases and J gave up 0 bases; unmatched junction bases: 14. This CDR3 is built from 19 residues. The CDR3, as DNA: TGTGCCAGCAGCCATAGCGGGGGGCGTCCCCTAGGTAGCACAGATACGCAGTATTTT. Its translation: CASSHSGGRPLGSTDTQYF.

CDR3 DNA: TGTGCCAGCAGCCCCACGGGACAGGGCGGTGAAAAACTGTTTTTT. This gives the protein CASSPTGQGGEKLFF. V usage is TRBV7-2 and J usage is TRBJ1-4; 9 positions match TRBD1. Looked up from germline, CDR1 is SGHTA and CDR2 is FQGNSA. V was clipped by 5 bases and J by 7 bases; unmatched bases: 8. The CDR3 extends over 15 amino acids.

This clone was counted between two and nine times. This CDR3 is CASQPTSGHEQFF. Written as DNA, the CDR3 is TGTGCCAGCCAACCAACTAGCGGCCATGAGCAGTTCTTC. This chain joins TRBV27 and TRBJ2-1; the match to TRBD2 covers 8 bases. V was pared by 8 bases and J by 8 bases, with 8 bases of the junction left unmatched. CDR1 is MNHEY and CDR2 is SMNVEV in the germline V gene (reference sequence). The CDR3 has 13 amino acids.

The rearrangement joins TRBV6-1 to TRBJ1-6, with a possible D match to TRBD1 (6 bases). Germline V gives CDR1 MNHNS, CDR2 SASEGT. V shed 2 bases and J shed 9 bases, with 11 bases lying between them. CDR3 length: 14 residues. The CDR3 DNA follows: TGTGCCAGCAGTGAAAACAGGGATGGTTCACCCCTCCACTTT. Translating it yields CASSENRDGSPLHF.

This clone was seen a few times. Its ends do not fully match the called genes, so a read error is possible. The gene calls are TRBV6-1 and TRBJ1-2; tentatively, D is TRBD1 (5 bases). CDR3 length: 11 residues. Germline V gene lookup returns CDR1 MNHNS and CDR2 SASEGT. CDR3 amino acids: CASSETQECHF. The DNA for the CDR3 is TGTGCCAGCAGTGAAACACAGGAATGTCACTTC.

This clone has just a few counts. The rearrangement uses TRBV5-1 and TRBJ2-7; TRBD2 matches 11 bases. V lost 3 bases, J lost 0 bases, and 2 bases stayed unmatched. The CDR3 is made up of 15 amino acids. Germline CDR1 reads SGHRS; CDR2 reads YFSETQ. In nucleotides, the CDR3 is TGCGCCAGCAGCTCGACTAGCGGGGACTCCTACGAGCAGTACTTC. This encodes CASSSTSGDSYEQYF.

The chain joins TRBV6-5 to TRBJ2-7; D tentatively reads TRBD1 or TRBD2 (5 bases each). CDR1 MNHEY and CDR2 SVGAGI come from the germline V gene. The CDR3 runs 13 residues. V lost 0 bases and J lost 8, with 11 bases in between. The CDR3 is CASSYSGQGQQYF. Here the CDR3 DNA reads TGTGCCAGCAGTTACTCGGGGCAGGGACAGCAGTACTTC.

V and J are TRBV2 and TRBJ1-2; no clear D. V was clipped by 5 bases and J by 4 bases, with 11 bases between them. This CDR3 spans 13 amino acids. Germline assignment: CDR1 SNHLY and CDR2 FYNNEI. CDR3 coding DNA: TGTGCCAGCAGTTCAGGTAGAGGCTATGGCTACACCTTC. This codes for CASSSGRGYGYTF.

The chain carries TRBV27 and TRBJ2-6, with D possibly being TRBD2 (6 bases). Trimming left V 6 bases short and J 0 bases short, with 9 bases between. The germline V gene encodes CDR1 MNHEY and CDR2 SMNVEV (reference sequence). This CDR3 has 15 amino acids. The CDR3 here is CASSGGLSGANVLTF. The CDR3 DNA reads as TGTGCCAGCAGCGGAGGGCTCTCTGGGGCCAACGTCCTGACTTTC. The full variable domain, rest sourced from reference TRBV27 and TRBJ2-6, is EAQVTQNPRYLITVTGKKLTVTCSQNMNHEYMSWYRQDPGLGLRQIYYSMNVEVTDKGDVPEGYKVSRKEKRNFPLILESPSPNQTSLYFCASSGGLSGANVLTFGAGSRLTVL.

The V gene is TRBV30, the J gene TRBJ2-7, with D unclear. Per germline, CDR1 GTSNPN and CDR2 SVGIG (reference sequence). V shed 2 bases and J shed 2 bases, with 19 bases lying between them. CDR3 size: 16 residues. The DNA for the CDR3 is TGTGCCTGGAGTCCCTCCCGGACGGATGACACCTACGAGCAGTACTTC. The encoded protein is CAWSPSRTDDTYEQYF.

The CDR3 reads CASSTAEGAGYGYTF. DNA for the CDR3: TGTGCCAGCTCAACAGCCGAGGGCGCGGGCTATGGCTACACCTTC. V is TRBV18 and J is TRBJ1-2; unclear D gene. Germline CDR1 is KGHSH and CDR2 is LQKENI. The length of the CDR3 is 15 residues. Trimming removed 5 bases at V and 4 bases at J, with 17 bases between. The full variable domain, with the rest looked up from reference TRBV18 and TRBJ1-2, is NAGVMQNPRHLVRRRGQEARLRCSPMKGHSHVYWYRQLPEEGLKFMVYLQKENIIDESGMPKERFSAEFPKEGPSILRIQQVVRGDSAAYFCASSTAEGAGYGYTFGSGTRLTVV.

CDR3 sequence: CSVERLEGRGQYF. Written as DNA, the CDR3 is TGCAGCGTTGAAAGGTTGGAGGGCCGAGGGCAGTACTTC. The V and J genes are TRBV29-1 and TRBJ2-7; D is possibly TRBD2 (6 bases). The germline V gene encodes CDR1 SQVTM and CDR2 ANQGSEA. The length of the CDR3 is 13 residues. Trimming cost V 2 bases and J 9 bases, with 17 bases left between them.

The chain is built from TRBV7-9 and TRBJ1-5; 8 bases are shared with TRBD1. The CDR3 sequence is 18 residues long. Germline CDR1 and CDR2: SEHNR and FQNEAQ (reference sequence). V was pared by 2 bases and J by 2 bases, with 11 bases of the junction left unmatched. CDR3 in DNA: TGTGCCAGCAGCTTATCCTCGGGGGGGACAGGACGCAATCAGCCCCAGCATTTT. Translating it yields CASSLSSGGTGRNQPQHF. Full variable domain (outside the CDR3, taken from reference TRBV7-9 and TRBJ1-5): DTGVSQNPRHKITKRGQNVTFRCDPISEHNRLYWYRQTLGQGPEFLTYFQNEAQLEKSRLLSDRFSAERPKGSFSTLEIQRTEQGDSAMYLCASSLSSGGTGRNQPQHFGDGTRLSIL.

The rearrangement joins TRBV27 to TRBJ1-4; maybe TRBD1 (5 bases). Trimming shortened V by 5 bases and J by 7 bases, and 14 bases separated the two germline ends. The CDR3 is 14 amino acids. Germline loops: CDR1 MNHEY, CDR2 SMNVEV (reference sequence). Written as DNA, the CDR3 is TGTGCCAGCAGTCCGGGGGGACGGGGTGAAAAACTGTTTTTT. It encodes CASSPGGRGEKLFF.

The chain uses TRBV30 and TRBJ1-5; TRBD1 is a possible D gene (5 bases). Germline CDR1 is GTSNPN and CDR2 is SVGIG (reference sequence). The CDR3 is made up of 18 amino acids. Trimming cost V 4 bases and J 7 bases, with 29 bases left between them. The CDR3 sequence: CAWTPPSGVGGGEQPQHF. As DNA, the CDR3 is TGTGCCTGGACCCCCCCGAGCGGTGTCGGGGGTGGGGAACAGCCCCAGCATTTT.

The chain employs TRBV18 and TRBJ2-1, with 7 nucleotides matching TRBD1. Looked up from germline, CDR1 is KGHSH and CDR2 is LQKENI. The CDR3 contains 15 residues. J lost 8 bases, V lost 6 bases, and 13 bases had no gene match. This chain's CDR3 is CASSLDRKGNDEQFF. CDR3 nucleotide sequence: TGTGCCAGCTCTCTGGACAGGAAGGGTAACGATGAGCAGTTCTTC.

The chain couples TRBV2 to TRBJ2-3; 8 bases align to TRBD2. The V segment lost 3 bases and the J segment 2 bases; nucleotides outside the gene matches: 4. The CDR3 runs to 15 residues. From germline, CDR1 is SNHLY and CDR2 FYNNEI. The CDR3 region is CASSDAGGSTDTQYF. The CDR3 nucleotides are TGTGCCAGCAGTGACGCGGGGGGCTCCACAGATACGCAGTATTTT.

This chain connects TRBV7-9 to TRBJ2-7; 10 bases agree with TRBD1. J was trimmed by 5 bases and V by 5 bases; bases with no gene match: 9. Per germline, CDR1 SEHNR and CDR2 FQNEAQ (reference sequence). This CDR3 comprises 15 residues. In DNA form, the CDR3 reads TGTGCCAGCAGCCTATCGGGACAGGGGAACCACGAGCAGTACTTC. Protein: CASSLSGQGNHEQYF.

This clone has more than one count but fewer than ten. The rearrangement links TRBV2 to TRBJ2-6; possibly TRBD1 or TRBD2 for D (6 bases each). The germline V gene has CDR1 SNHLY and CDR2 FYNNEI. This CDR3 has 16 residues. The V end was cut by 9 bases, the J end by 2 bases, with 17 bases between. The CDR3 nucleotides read TGTGCCAGAATTACTCGAGGGGGGCCTGGGGCCAACGTCCTGACTTTC. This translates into CARITRGGPGANVLTF.

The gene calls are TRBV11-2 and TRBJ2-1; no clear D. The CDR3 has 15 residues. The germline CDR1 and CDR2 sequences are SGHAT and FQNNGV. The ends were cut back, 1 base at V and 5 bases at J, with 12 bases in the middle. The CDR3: CASSLVLVRDNEQFF. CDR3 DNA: TGTGCCAGCAGCTTAGTTTTAGTTCGGGACAATGAGCAGTTCTTC.

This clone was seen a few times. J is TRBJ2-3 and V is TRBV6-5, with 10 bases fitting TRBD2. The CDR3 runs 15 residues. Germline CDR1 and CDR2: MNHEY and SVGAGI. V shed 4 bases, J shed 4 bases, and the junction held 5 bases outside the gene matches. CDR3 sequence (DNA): TGTGCCAGCAGTTCCTACAGCGGGGGGGCAGATACGCAGTATTTT. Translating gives CASSSYSGGADTQYF.